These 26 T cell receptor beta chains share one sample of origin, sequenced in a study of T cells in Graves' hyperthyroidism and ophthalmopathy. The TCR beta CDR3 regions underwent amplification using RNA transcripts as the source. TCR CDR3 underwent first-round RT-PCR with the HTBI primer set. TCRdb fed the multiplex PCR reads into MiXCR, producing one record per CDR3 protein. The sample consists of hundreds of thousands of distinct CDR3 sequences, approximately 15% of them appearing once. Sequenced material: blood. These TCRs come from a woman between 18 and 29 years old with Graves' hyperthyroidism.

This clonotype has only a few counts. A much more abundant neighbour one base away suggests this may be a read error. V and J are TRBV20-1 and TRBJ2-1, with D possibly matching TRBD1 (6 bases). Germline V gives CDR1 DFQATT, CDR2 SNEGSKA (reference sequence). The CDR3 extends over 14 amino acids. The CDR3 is CSAYSGTNSHERFF. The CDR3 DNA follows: TGCAGTGCCTACTCCGGGACAAATAGCCATGAGCGGTTCTTC.

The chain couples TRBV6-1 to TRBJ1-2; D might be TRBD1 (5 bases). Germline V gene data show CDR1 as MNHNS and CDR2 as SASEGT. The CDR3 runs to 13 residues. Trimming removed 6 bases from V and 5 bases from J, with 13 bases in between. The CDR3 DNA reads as TGTGCCAGCAGCCTGCGGGACGGATATGGCTACACCTTC. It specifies CASSLRDGYGYTF.

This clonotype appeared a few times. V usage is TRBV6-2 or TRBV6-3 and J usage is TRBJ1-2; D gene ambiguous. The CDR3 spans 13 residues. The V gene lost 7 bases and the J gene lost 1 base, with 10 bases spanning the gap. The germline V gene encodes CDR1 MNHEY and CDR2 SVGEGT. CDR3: CASTYRDNYGYTF. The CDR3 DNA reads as TGTGCCAGCACCTACCGGGATAACTATGGCTACACCTTC.

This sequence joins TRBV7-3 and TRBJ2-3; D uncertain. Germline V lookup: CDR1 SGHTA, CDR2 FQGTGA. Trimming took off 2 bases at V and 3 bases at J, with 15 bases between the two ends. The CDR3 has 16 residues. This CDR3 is CASSLEHGILTDTQYF. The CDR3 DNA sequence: TGTGCCAGCAGCTTAGAGCATGGGATACTAACAGATACGCAGTATTTT.

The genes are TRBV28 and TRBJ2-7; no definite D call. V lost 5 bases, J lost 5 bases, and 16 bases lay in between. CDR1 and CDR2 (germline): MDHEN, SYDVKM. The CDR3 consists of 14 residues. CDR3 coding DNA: TGTGCCAGCAGTACCCAACGGACGGGCGACGAGCAGTACTTC. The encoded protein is CASSTQRTGDEQYF. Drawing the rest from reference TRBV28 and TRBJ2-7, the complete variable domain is DVKVTQSSRYLVKRTGEKVFLECVQDMDHENMFWYRQDPGLGLRLIYFSYDVKMKEKGDIPEGYSVSREKKERFSLILESASTNQTSMYLCASSTQRTGDEQYFGPGTRLTVT.

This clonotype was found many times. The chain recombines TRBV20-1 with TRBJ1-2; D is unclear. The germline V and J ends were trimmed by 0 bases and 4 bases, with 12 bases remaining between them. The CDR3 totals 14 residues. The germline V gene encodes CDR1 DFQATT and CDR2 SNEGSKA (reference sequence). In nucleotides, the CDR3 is TGCAGTGCTAGAGATCTGTGGTACGGCTATGGCTACACCTTC. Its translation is CSARDLWYGYGYTF.

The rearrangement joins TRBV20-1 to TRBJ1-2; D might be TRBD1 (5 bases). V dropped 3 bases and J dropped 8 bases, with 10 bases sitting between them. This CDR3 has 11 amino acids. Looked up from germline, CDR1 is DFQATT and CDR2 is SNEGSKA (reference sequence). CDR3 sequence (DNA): TGCAGTGCTAGGGACACGGGGGGCTACACCTTC. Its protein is CSARDTGGYTF.

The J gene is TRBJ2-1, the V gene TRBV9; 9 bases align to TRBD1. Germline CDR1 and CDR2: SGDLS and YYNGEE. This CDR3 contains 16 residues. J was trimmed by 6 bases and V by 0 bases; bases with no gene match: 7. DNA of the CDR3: TGTGCCAGCAGCGTAGAGTCAGGACAGGGGACCAATGAGCAGTTCTTC. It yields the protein CASSVESGQGTNEQFF.

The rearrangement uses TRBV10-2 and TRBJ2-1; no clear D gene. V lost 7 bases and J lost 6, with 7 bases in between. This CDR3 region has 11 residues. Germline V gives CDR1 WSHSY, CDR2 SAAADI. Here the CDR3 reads CASMELNEQFF. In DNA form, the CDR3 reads TGCGCCAGCATGGAGCTCAATGAGCAGTTCTTC.

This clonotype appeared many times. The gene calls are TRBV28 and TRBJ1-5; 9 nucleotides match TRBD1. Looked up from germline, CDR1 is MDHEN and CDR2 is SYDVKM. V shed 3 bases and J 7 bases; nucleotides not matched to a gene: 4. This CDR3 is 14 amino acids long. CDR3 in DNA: TGTGCCAGCAGTTTTACAGGGGGCGGGCAGCCCCAGCATTTT. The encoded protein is CASSFTGGGQPQHF.

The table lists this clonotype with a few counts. CDR3 amino acids: CASSQEPRGVGTEAFF. The CDR3 region has the DNA TGCGCCAGCAGCCAAGAACCCAGGGGCGTGGGCACTGAAGCTTTCTTT. The V call is TRBV4-3, the J call TRBJ1-1; perhaps TRBD1 as D (6 bases). CDR3 length: 16 amino acids. Germline CDR1 and CDR2: LGHNA and YSLEER. The V end was cut by 0 bases, the J end by 4 bases, with 15 bases between.

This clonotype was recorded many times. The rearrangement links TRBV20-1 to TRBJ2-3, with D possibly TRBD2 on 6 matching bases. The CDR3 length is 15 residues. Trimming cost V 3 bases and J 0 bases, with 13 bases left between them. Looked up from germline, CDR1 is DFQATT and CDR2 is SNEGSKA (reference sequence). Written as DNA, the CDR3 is TGCAGTGCTAGGCGGAGGGGTGGAAGCACAGATACGCAGTATTTT. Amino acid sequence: CSARRRGGSTDTQYF.

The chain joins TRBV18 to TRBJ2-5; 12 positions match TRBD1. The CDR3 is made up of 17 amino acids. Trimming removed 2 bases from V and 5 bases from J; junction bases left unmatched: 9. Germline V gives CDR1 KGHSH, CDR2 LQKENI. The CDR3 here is CASSPRGTGGARETQYF. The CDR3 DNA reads TGTGCCAGCTCACCAAGAGGGACAGGGGGCGCCCGGGAGACCCAGTACTTC.

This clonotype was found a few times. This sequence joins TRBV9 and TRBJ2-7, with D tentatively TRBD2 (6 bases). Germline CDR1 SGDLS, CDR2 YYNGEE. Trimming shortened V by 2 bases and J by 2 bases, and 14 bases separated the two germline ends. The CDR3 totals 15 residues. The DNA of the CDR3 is TGTGCCAGCAGCGTGGAGGGCTCCCCGACCTACGAGCAGTACTTC. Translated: CASSVEGSPTYEQYF. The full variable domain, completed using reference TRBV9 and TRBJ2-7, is DSGVTQTPKHLITATGQRVTLRCSPRSGDLSVYWYQQSLDQGLQFLIQYYNGEERAKGNILERFSAQQFPDLHSELNLSSLELGDSALYFCASSVEGSPTYEQYFGPGTRLTVT.

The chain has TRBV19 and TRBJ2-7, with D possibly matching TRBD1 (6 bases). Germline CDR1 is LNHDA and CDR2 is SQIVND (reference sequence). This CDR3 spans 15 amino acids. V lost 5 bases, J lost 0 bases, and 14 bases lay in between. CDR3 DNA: TGTGCCAGTAGTCCAATCCTGACAGGCTCCTACGAGCAGTACTTC. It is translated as CASSPILTGSYEQYF.

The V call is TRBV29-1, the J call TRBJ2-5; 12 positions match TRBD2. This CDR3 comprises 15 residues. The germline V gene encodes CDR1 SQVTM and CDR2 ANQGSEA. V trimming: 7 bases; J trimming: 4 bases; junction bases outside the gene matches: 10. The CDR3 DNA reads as TGCAGCGCTTCTCGGACTAGCGGGAACCGAGAGACCCAGTACTTC. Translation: CSASRTSGNRETQYF.

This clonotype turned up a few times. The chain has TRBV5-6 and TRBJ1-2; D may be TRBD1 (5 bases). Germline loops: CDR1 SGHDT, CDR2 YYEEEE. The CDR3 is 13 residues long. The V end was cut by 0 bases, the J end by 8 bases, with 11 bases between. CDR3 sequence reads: CASSLAGTGGYTF. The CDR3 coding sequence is TGTGCCAGCAGCTTGGCGGGGACGGGGGGCTACACCTTC.

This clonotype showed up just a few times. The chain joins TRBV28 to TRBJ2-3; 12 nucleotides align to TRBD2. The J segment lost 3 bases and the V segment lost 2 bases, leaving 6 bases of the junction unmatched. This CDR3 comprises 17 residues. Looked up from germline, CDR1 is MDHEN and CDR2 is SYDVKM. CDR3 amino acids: CASSLPTGLAGTDTQYF. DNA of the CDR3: TGTGCCAGCAGTTTACCTACTGGACTAGCGGGGACAGATACGCAGTATTTT.

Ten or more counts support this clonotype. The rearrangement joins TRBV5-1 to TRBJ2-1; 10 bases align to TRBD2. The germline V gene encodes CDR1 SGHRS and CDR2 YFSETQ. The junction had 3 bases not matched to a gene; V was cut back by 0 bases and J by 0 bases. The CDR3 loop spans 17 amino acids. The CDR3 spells CASSLAAGGSSYNEQFF. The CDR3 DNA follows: TGCGCCAGCAGCTTGGCAGCGGGGGGGAGCTCCTACAATGAGCAGTTCTTC. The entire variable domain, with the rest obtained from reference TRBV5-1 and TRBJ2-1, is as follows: KAGVTQTPRYLIKTRGQQVTLSCSPISGHRSVSWYQQTPGQGLQFLFEYFSETQRNKGNFPGRFSGRQFSNSRSEMNVSTLELGDSALYLCASSLAAGGSSYNEQFFGPGTRLTVL.

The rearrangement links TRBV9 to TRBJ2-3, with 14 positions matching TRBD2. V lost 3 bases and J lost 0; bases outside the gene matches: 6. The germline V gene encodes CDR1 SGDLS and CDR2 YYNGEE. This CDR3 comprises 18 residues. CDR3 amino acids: CASSAGTSGGSSTDTQYF. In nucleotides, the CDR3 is TGTGCCAGCAGCGCAGGGACTAGCGGGGGATCTAGCACAGATACGCAGTATTTT.

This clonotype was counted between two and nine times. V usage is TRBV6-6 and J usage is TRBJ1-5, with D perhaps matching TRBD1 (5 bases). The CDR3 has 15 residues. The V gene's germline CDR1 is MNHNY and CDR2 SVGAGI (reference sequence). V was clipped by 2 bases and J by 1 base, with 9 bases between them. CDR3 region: CASSYLTESNQPQHF. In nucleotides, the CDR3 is TGTGCCAGCAGTTACCTGACAGAAAGCAATCAGCCCCAGCATTTT.

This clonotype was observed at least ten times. The CDR3 spells CASSLVPGPTDEAFF. The CDR3 DNA reads as TGCGCCAGCAGCCTAGTTCCAGGCCCCACAGATGAAGCTTTCTTT. The rearrangement uses TRBV5-1 and TRBJ1-1; D call uncertain. The V and J ends lost 4 bases and 7 bases respectively, with 20 bases between them. The CDR3 has 15 amino acids. CDR1 is SGHRS and CDR2 is YFSETQ in the germline V gene.

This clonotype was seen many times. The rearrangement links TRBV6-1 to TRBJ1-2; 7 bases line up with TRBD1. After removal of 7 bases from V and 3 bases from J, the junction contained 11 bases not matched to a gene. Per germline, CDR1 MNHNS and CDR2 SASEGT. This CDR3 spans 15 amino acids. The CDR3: CASKAQWTGYYGYTF. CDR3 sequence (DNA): TGTGCCAGCAAAGCTCAGTGGACAGGATACTATGGCTACACCTTC.

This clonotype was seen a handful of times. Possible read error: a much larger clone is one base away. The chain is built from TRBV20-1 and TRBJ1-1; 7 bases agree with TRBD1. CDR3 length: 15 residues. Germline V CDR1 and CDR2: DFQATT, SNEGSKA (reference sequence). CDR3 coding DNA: TGCAGTGCTGATACCGGGACAGCACGGAACACTGAAGCTTGCTTT. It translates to CSADTGTARNTEACF.

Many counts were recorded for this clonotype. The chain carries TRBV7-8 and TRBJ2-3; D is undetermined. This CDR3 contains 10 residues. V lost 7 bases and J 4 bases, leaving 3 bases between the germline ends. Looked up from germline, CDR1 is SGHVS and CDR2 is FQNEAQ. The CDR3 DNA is TGTGCCAGCAAAGCAGATACGCAGTATTTT. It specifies CASKADTQYF. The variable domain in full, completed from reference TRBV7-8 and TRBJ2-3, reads GAGVSQSPRYKVAKRGQDVALRCDPISGHVSLFWYQQALGQGPEFLTYFQNEAQLDKSGLPSDRFFAERPEGSVSTLKIQRTQQEDSAVYLCASKADTQYFGPGTRLTVL.

The CDR3 nucleotides read TGTGCCAGCAGCTTATGGCGAGAGAGTGCAACTAATGAAAAACTGTTTTTT. Translated, it gives CASSLWRESATNEKLFF. This rearrangement joins TRBV7-9 to TRBJ1-4; D is unresolved. There are 17 residues in the CDR3. Trimming shortened V by 2 bases and J by 0 bases, and 13 bases separated the two germline ends. The V gene's germline CDR1 is SEHNR and CDR2 FQNEAQ (reference sequence).